This TCR beta chain was sequenced in a study of blood T cell repertoires in COVID-19. Study context: Nucleic acid was either cDNA or gDNA, and it came from T cells, B-cell-depleted T cells, or PBMCs.

Using immunoSEQ multiplex PCR, the repertoire was profiled, and TCRdb retains in-frame clones only, with some absent. The sample consists of about 160,000 clones, approximately 81% of them appearing once. The germline CDR1 and CDR2 sequences are SGHRS and YFSETQ. Deletions cut 1 base from V and 1 base from J, with 9 bases between. This CDR3 has 15 residues. This clone came up once. The chain combines TRBV5-1 with TRBJ1-5; D unresolved. The source is a woman aged 45-65 years who had recovered from COVID-19. Sequences were obtained from PBMCs or T cells enriched from blood (not recorded which). The CDR3 spells CASSLSAESNQPQHF. The CDR3 DNA sequence: TGCGCCAGCAGCTTGTCGGCGGAAAGCAATCAGCCCCAGCATTTT.